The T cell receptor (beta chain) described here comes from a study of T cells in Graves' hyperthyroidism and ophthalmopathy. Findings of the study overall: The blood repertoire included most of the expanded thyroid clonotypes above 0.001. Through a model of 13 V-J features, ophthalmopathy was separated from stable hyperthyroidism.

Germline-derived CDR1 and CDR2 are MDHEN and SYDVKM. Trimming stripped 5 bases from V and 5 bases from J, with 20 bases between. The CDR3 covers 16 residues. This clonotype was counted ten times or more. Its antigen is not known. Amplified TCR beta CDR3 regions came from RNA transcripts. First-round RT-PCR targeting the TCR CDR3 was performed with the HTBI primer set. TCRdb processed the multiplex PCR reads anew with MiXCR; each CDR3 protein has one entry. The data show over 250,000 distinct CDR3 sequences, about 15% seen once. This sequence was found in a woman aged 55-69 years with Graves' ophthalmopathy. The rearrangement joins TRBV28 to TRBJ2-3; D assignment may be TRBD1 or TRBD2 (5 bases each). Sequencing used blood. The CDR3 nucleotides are TGTGCCAGCAGTCCACTCTACTCTTGGGGACGAGATACGCAGTATTTT. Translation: CASSPLYSWGRDTQYF.